This T cell receptor (beta chain) was identified during a study of early T cells in non-severe SARS-CoV-2 infection. TCRdb itself ran the 5' RACE reads through MiXCR, one entry per CDR3 protein. The sample consists of about 24,000 distinct CDR3 sequences, more than 3.5% of them appearing once. CDR1 is KGHSH, CDR2 LQKENI, per germline. Trimming removed 7 bases at V and 6 bases at J, with 10 bases between. This CDR3 has 12 residues. This clonotype appeared many times. The rearrangement uses TRBV18 and TRBJ2-1; D is unresolved. Material for sequencing was whole blood. This TCR came from an adult who was a healthcare worker with PCR-confirmed SARS-CoV-2 infection or an uninfected control (not recorded which). CDR3 sequence: CASLGPGNEQFF. CDR3 coding DNA: TGTGCCAGCTTGGGCCCAGGCAATGAGCAGTTCTTC.